These T cell receptor beta chains were read from a single sample in a study of breast tumors, draining lymph nodes, adjacent tissues. One entry per CDR3 protein, called by TCRdb with MiXCR from the multiplex PCR reads. The table lists about 110,000 distinct CDR3 sequences, approximately 28% of them singletons. Sequenced material: axillary lymph node tissue. The receptors here all came from a female donor with breast cancer. Some clones in this sample may be carry-over from other donors' samples. The CDR3 runs from the conserved cysteine through the conserved F or W. The order of the fields is D gene, J gene, V gene, clone size, CDR3 DNA, CDR3 protein. D genes are given only for firm matches. Clone size appears in some rows only: once, few, many, or a class for an expanded clone.

>TRBD1|TRBJ2-7|TRBV20-1|many
TGCAGTGCTAGATCTGGGACAGGGGGAACCTACGAGCAGTACTTC
CSARSGTGGTYEQYF
>.|TRBJ2-7|TRBV5-8|many
TGTGCCAGCAGCTTCTGGGACGACTACGAGCAGTACTTC
CASSFWDDYEQYF
>.|TRBJ1-3|TRBV12-3/TRBV12-4|.
TGTGCCAGCGGGGTAGCTGGAAACACCATATATTTT
CASGVAGNTIYF
>.|TRBJ1-6|TRBV19|.
TGTGCCAGTAGTATAACGGATAAGGATTCACCCCTCCACTTT
CASSITDKDSPLHF
>.|TRBJ2-7|TRBV27|many
TGTGCCAGCAGTTTCCGGCCGGACGCCTACGAGCAGTACTTC
CASSFRPDAYEQYF
>.|TRBJ1-4|TRBV6-4|.
TGTGCCAGCAGTCACCGGTGGCGGACTAATGGAAAACTGTTTTTT
CASSHRWRTNGKLFF
>.|TRBJ2-7|TRBV20-1|many
TGCAGTGCCAGAGGGCCAGCCTACGAGCAGTACTTC
CSARGPAYEQYF
>TRBD1|TRBJ1-5|TRBV2|many
TGTGCCAGCAGAGGAGACAGGGTCGGTCAGCCCCAGCATTTT
CASRGDRVGQPQHF
>TRBD1|TRBJ1-6|TRBV14|.
TGTGCCAGCGGCCAAGGACAGGGAATCAATTCACCCCCCCACTTT
CASGQGQGINSPPHF
>.|TRBJ2-1|TRBV10-3|many
TGTGCCATCAGTGCATCGGCAAATGAGCAGTTCTTC
CAISASANEQFF
>TRBD2|TRBJ2-3|TRBV20-1|many
TGCAGTACCACCAGGGCGGGAGGGCCCGAAGATACGCAGTATTTT
CSTTRAGGPEDTQYF
>TRBD1|TRBJ1-2|TRBV29-1|many
TGCAGCGTTTTGCGACAGGGGGCGTTCGGTTATTCCGGCTACACCTTC
CSVLRQGAFGYSGYTF
>.|TRBJ1-6|TRBV6-2/TRBV6-3|many
TGTGCCAGCAGTTACCCATGGGACGGAGTGGGTCTCGCCCTCCACTTT
CASSYPWDGVGLALHF
>.|TRBJ2-5|TRBV11-2|many
TGTGCCAGCAGCTCGGCGAGACAAGCGACCCAGTACTTC
CASSSARQATQYF
>.|TRBJ1-4|TRBV7-9|.
TGTGCCAGCAGCTTAGGGGGGCGTGAAAAACTGTTTTTT
CASSLGGREKLFF
>TRBD2|TRBJ2-1|TRBV15|.
TGTGCCACCAGCAGAGATCGCGGGAGGGCTAACAATGAGCAGTTCTTC
CATSRDRGRANNEQFF
>TRBD2|TRBJ2-5|TRBV25-1|.
TGTGCTAGAGGGGGTAGCGGGGGTGCAACAGGGGATCAAGAGACCCAGTACTTC
CARGGSGGATGDQETQYF
>.|TRBJ1-2|TRBV6-5|many
TGTGCCAGCAGACCTATGCCCGACGGTGGCTACACCTTC
CASRPMPDGGYTF
>TRBD1|TRBJ2-7|TRBV5-1|few
TGCGCCAGCAGCTCGACCAGGACAGGGTTCGACGAGCAGTACTTC
CASSSTRTGFDEQYF
>.|TRBJ2-2|TRBV12-5|.
TGTGCCAGCAGTACCCCCGTCCGACCGGGACGGACACTTACCGGGGAGCTGTTTTTT
CASSTPVRPGRTLTGELFF
>.|TRBJ1-6|TRBV29-1|many
TGCAGCGTTGGTGACGGGTGGGATTCACCCCTCCACTTT
CSVGDGWDSPLHF
>.|TRBJ1-2|TRBV4-3|many
TGCGCCAGCAGCCAAGTGGGGGGGAATGGCTACACCTTC
CASSQVGGNGYTF